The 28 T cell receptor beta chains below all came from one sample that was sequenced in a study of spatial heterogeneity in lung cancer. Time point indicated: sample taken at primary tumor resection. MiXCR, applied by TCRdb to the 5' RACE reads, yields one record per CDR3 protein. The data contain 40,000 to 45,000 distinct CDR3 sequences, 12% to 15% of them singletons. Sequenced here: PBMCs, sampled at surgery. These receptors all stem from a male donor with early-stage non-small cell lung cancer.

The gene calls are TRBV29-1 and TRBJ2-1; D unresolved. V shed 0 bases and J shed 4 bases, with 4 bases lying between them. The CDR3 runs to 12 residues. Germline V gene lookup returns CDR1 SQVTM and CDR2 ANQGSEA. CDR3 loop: CSVEEGYNEQFF. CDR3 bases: TGCAGCGTTGAAGAAGGGTACAATGAGCAGTTCTTC.

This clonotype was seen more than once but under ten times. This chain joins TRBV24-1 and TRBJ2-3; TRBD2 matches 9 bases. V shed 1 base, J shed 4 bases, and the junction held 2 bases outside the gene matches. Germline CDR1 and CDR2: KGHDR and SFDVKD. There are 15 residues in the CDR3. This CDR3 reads CATSDLGGRADTQYF. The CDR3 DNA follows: TGTGCCACCAGTGATTTAGGCGGGAGGGCAGATACGCAGTATTTT.

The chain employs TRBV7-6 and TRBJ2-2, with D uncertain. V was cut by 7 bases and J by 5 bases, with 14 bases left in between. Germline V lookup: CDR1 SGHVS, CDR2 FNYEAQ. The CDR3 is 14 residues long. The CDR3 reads CASKTYQVTGELFF. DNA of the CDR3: TGTGCCAGCAAAACCTATCAGGTTACCGGGGAGCTGTTTTTT.

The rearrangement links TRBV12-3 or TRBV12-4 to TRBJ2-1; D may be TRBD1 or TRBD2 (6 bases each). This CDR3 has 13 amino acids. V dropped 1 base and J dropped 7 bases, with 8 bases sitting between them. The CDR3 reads CASSLVGGNEQFF. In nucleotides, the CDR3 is TGTGCCAGCAGTTTAGTAGGGGGGAATGAGCAGTTCTTC.

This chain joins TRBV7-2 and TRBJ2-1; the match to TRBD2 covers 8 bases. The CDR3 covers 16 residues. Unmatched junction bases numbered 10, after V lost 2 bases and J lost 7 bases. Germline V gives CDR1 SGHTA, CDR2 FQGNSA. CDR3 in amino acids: CASSLLSGGVTNEQFF. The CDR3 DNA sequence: TGTGCCAGCAGCTTATTGTCGGGAGGGGTCACGAATGAGCAGTTCTTC.

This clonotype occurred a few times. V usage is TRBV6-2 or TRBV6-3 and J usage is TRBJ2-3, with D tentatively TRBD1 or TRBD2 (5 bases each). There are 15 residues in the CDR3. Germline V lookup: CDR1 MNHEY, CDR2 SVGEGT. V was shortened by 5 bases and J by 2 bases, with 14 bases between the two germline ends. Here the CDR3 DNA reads TGTGCCAGCAGTCAAGGGGTGGAGGTCACAGATACGCAGTATTTT. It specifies CASSQGVEVTDTQYF.

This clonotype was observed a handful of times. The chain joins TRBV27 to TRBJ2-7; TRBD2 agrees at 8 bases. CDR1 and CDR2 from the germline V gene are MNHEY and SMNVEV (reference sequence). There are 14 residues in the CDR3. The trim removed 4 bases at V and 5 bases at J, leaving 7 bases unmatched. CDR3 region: CASSSKGLDHEQYF. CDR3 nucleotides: TGTGCCAGCAGTTCAAAGGGACTAGATCACGAGCAGTACTTC.

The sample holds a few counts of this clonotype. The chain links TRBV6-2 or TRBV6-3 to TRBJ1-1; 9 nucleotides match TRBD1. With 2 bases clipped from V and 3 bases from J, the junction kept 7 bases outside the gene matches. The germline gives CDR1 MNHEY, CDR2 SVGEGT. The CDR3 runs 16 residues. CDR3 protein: CASSYTWTGADTEAFF. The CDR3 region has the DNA TGTGCCAGCAGTTACACCTGGACAGGGGCGGACACTGAAGCTTTCTTT.

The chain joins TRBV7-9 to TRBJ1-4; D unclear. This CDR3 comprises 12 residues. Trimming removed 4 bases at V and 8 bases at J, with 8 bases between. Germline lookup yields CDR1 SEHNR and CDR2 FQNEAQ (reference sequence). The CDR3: CASSSRKEKLFF. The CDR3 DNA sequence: TGTGCCAGCAGCTCGCGTAAGGAAAAACTGTTTTTT. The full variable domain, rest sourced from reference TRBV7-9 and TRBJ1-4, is DTGVSQNPRHKITKRGQNVTFRCDPISEHNRLYWYRQTLGQGPEFLTYFQNEAQLEKSRLLSDRFSAERPKGSFSTLEIQRTEQGDSAMYLCASSSRKEKLFFGSGTQLSVL.

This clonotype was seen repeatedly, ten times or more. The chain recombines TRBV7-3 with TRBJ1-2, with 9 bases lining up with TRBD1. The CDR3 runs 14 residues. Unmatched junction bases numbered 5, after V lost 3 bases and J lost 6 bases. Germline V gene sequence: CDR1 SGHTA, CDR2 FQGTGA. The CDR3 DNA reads TGTGCCAGCAGCTTTGACAGGGGGGACCATGGCTACACCTTC. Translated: CASSFDRGDHGYTF. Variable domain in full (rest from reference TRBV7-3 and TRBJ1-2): GAGVSQTPSNKVTEKGKYVELRCDPISGHTALYWYRQSLGQGPEFLIYFQGTGAADDSGLPNDRFFAVRPEGSVSTLKIQRTERGDSAVYLCASSFDRGDHGYTFGSGTRLTVV.

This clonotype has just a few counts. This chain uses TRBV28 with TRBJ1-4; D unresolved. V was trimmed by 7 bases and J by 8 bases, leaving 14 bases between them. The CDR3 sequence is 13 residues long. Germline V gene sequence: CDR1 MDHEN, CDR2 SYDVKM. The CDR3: CASMPGRGEKLFF. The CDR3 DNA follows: TGTGCCAGCATGCCGGGAAGAGGGGAAAAACTGTTTTTT.

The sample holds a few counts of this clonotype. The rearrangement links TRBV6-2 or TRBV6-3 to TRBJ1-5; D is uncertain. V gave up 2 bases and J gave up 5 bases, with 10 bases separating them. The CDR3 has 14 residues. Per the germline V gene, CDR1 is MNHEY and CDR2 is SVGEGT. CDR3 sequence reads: CASSYRGNDQPQHF. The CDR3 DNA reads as TGTGCCAGCAGTTACCGGGGTAACGATCAGCCCCAGCATTTT.

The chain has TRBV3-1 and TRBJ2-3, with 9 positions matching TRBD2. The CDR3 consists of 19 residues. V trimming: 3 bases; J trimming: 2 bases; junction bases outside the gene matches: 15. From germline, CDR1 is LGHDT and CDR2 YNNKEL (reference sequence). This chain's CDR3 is CASSHLIGGGAPNTDTQYF. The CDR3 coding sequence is TGTGCCAGCAGCCACCTTATTGGCGGGGGGGCCCCTAACACAGATACGCAGTATTTT.

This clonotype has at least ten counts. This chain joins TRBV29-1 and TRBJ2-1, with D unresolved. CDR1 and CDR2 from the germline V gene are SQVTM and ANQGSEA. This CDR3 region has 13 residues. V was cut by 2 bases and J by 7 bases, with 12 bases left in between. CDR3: CSVERYSGNEQFF. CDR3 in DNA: TGCAGCGTTGAAAGGTACTCCGGGAATGAGCAGTTCTTC.

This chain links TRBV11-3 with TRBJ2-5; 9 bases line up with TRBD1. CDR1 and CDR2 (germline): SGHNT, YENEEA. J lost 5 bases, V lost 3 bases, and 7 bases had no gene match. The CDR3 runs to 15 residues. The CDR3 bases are TGTGCCAGCAGCTTGGACAGGGGCCAGGGGGAGACCCAGTACTTC. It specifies CASSLDRGQGETQYF.

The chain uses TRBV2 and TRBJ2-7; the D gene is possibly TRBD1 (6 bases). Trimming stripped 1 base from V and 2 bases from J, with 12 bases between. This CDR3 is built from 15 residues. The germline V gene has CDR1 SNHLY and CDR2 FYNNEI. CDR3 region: CASSEGSQGTYEQYF. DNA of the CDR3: TGTGCCAGCAGTGAAGGGTCACAGGGTACCTACGAGCAGTACTTC.

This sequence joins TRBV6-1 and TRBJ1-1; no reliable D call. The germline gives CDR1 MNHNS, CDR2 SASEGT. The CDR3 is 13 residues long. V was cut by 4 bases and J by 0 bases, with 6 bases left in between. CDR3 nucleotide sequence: TGTGCCAGCAGTGCCGGGATGAACACTGAAGCTTTCTTT. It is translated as CASSAGMNTEAFF.

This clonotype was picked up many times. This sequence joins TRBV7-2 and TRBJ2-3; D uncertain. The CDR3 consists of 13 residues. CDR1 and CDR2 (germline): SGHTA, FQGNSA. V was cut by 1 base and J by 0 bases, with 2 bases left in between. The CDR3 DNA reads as TGTGCCAGCAGCTTAGTGAGCACAGATACGCAGTATTTT. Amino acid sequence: CASSLVSTDTQYF.

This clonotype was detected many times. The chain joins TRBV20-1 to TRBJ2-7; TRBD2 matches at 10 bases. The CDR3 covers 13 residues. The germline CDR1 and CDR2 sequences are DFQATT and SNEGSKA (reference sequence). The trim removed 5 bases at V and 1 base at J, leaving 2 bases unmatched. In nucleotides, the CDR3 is TGCAGTGCTTATAGCGGGGGGTCCTACGAGCAGTACTTC. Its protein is CSAYSGGSYEQYF.

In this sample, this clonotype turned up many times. The chain's CDR3 is CASSFVQGGRFSNQPQHF. The CDR3 DNA is TGTGCCAGCAGTTTCGTACAGGGGGGAAGGTTTAGCAATCAGCCCCAGCATTTT. This rearrangement joins TRBV12-3 or TRBV12-4 to TRBJ1-5, with 8 bases aligning to TRBD1. The CDR3 extends over 18 amino acids. Trimming cost V 3 bases and J 0 bases; bases outside gene matches: 10.

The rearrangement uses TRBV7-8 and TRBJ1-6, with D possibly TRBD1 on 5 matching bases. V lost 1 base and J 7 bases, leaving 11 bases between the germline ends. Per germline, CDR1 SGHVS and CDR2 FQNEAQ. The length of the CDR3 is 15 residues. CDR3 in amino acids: CASSLGQGENSPLHF. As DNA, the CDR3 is TGTGCCAGCAGCTTAGGTCAGGGTGAGAATTCACCCCTCCACTTT.

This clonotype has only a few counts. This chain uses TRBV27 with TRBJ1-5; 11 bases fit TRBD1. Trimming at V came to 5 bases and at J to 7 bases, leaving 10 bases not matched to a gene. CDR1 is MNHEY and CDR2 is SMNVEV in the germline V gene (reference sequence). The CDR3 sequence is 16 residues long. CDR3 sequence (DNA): TGTGCCAGCAGTCGAAGGGCGGACAGGGGGCCCCAGCCCCAGCATTTT. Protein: CASSRRADRGPQPQHF.

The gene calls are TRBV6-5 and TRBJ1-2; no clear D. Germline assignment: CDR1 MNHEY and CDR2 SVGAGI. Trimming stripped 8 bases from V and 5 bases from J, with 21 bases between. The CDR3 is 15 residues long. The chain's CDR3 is CASSSRSGLGYGYTF. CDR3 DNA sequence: TGTGCCAGCTCCTCCCGATCTGGTTTAGGATATGGCTACACCTTC.

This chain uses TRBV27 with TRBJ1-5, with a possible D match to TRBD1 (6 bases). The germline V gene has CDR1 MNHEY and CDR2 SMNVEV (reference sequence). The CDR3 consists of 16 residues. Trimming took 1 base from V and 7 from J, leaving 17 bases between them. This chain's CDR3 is CASSLYPDSGRQPQHF. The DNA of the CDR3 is TGTGCCAGCAGTTTATACCCGGACAGTGGAAGGCAGCCCCAGCATTTT.

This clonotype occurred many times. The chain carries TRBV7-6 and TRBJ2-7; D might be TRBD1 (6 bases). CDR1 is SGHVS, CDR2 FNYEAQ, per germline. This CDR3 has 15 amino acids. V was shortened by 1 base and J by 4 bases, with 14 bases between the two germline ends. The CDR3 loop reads CASSLDRAGQYEQYF. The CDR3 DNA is TGTGCCAGCAGCTTAGACAGGGCAGGTCAGTACGAGCAGTACTTC.

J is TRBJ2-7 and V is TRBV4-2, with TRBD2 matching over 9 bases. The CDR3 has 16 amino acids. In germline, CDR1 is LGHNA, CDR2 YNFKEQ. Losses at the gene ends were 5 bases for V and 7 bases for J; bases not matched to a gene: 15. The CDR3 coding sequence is TGTGCCAGCAGCGACGGGCGCGGGGGGGCCGCGAGAGAGCAGTACTTC. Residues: CASSDGRGGAAREQYF.

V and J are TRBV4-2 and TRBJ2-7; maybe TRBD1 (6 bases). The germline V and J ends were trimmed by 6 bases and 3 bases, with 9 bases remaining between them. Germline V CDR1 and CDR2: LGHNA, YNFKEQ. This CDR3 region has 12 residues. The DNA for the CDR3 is TGTGCCAGCAGTCCCAGGGGCTACGAGCAGTACTTC. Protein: CASSPRGYEQYF.

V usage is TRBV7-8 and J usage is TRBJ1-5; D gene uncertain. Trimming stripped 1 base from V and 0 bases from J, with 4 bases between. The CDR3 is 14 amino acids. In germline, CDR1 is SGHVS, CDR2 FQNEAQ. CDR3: CASSLGYSNQPQHF. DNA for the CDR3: TGTGCCAGCAGCTTAGGCTATAGCAATCAGCCCCAGCATTTT.